A single sample is the source of the 32 T cell receptor beta chains below, sequenced in a study of blood T cell repertoires in COVID-19. Libraries were prepared by immunoSEQ multiplex PCR; TCRdb keeps only in-frame clonotypes and omits some of them. The table includes 110,000 or so clones, roughly 84% detected once. Sequencing was done on a sample of peripheral blood. All receptors come from a woman aged 40 to 50 with acute or convalescent COVID-19.

The chain has TRBV2 and TRBJ1-1; possibly TRBD1 for D (5 bases). Germline V CDR1 and CDR2: SNHLY, FYNNEI. The CDR3 is 15 amino acids. V lost 0 bases and J 2 bases, leaving 10 bases between the germline ends. The CDR3 nucleotides read TGTGCCAGCAGTGAAGCGCTTCAGGGAAACACTGAAGCTTTCTTT. As protein: CASSEALQGNTEAFF.

This clone was seen just once. The chain uses TRBV15 and TRBJ2-2, with D maybe TRBD2 (6 bases). The CDR3 extends over 15 amino acids. V lost 3 bases to trimming and J lost 7 bases, with 15 bases between them. In germline, CDR1 is LNHNV, CDR2 YYDKDF (reference sequence). The CDR3 loop reads CATSRDPGGVGELFF. CDR3 DNA sequence: TGTGCCACCAGCAGGGATCCCGGGGGTGTCGGGGAGCTGTTTTTT.

The CDR3 protein is CASSFSRGGGQFF. Written as DNA, the CDR3 is TGTGCCAGCAGCTTTTCCCGGGGAGGGGGGCAGTTCTTC. This chain joins TRBV27 and TRBJ2-1; weak D call: TRBD2 (7 bases). V was clipped by 6 bases and J by 12 bases, with 18 bases between them. The germline V gene has CDR1 MNHEY and CDR2 SMNVEV (reference sequence). The CDR3 contains 13 residues.

Here the CDR3 reads CASSQDWGSGKNIQYF. CDR3 bases: TGTGCCAGCAGCCAAGACTGGGGTAGCGGCAAAAACATTCAGTACTTC. J is TRBJ2-4 and V is TRBV3-1 (or the pseudogene TRBV3-2); tentatively, D is TRBD2 (6 bases). V lost 0 bases to trimming and J lost 3 bases, with 12 bases between them. This CDR3 is 16 amino acids long. The germline gives CDR1 LGHDT, CDR2 YNNKEL (reference sequence).

This sequence joins TRBV9 and TRBJ2-3, with 9 bases matching TRBD2. V trimming: 1 base; J trimming: 2 bases; junction bases outside the gene matches: 2. The germline V gene has CDR1 SGDLS and CDR2 YYNGEE. This CDR3 spans 15 amino acids. As DNA, the CDR3 is TGTGCCAGCAGCGTACTAGCGGGGTTCACAGATACGCAGTATTTT. Its translation: CASSVLAGFTDTQYF.

The V call is TRBV7-9, the J call TRBJ1-5, with D possibly matching TRBD1 (6 bases). This CDR3 comprises 14 residues. V shed 4 bases and J shed 4 bases, with 11 bases lying between them. CDR1 SEHNR and CDR2 FQNEAQ come from the germline V gene (reference sequence). This chain's CDR3 is CASSSIRGNQPQHF. CDR3 sequence (DNA): TGTGCCAGCAGCTCGATCAGGGGAAATCAGCCCCAGCATTTT.

This clone was observed once. The chain uses TRBV5-8 and TRBJ1-3, with 8 nucleotides matching TRBD1. The CDR3 has 15 residues. Germline loops: CDR1 SGHTS, CDR2 YDEGEE. V shed 0 bases and J 2 bases; nucleotides not matched to a gene: 1. The chain's CDR3 is CASSLETGAGNTIYF. CDR3 bases: TGTGCCAGCAGCTTGGAGACAGGGGCTGGAAACACCATATATTTT.

The gene calls are TRBV30 and TRBJ1-1, with D maybe TRBD1 (6 bases). The CDR3 totals 12 residues. Per germline, CDR1 GTSNPN and CDR2 SVGIG (reference sequence). V was shortened by 1 base and J by 5 bases, with 8 bases between the two germline ends. The chain's CDR3 is CAWSDRETEAFF. CDR3 DNA: TGTGCCTGGAGTGACAGGGAAACTGAAGCTTTCTTT.

The V and J genes are TRBV6-4 and TRBJ1-2; D is possibly TRBD1 (5 bases). The germline CDR1 and CDR2 sequences are MRHNA and SNTAGT. There are 15 residues in the CDR3. Trimming stripped 8 bases from V and 1 base from J, with 17 bases between. The CDR3 here is CASGDGGLLNYGYTF. CDR3 DNA: TGTGCCAGCGGGGACGGAGGGTTGCTTAACTATGGCTACACCTTC.

The chain carries TRBV24-1 and TRBJ2-2, with 8 bases identical to TRBD1. The CDR3 sequence is 15 residues long. In germline, CDR1 is KGHDR, CDR2 SFDVKD. The trim removed 3 bases at V and 6 bases at J, leaving 5 bases unmatched. CDR3 sequence: CATSDGGQAAGELFF. In DNA form, the CDR3 reads TGTGCCACCAGTGATGGGGGACAGGCTGCCGGGGAGCTGTTTTTT.

A single count supports this clone. V and J are TRBV5-5 and TRBJ2-7; 7 bases are a match to TRBD1. In germline, CDR1 is SGHKS, CDR2 YYEKEE (reference sequence). This CDR3 has 14 amino acids. V lost 5 bases and J lost 2; bases outside the gene matches: 7. CDR3 region: CASSYRTGPYEQYF. In DNA form, the CDR3 reads TGTGCCAGCAGTTACAGGACAGGTCCCTACGAGCAGTACTTC.

The CDR3 region is CAWSVLVSSGEQYF. As DNA, the CDR3 is TGTGCCTGGAGTGTCTTGGTCTCATCGGGTGAGCAGTACTTC. This chain uses TRBV30 with TRBJ2-7, with no clear D. This CDR3 spans 14 amino acids. The V end was cut by 0 bases, the J end by 7 bases, with 16 bases between. Per the germline V gene, CDR1 is GTSNPN and CDR2 is SVGIG (reference sequence).

This clone was observed a single time. This chain uses TRBV19 with TRBJ1-5; 7 nucleotides match TRBD1. The length of the CDR3 is 14 residues. CDR1 LNHDA and CDR2 SQIVND come from the germline V gene (reference sequence). V gave up 5 bases and J gave up 4 bases; unmatched junction bases: 5. CDR3: CASSSGRGNQPQHF. CDR3 coding DNA: TGTGCCAGTAGTTCGGGCAGGGGGAATCAGCCCCAGCATTTT.

The chain recombines TRBV5-1 with TRBJ2-7; TRBD1 might be the D (5 bases). V gave up 5 bases and J gave up 5 bases, with 11 bases separating them. Germline assignment: CDR1 SGHRS and CDR2 YFSETQ. The CDR3 has 12 residues. The CDR3 protein is CASRLGVDEQYF. CDR3 DNA: TGCGCCAGCAGATTAGGGGTCGACGAGCAGTACTTC. The whole variable domain, filled in from reference TRBV5-1 and TRBJ2-7, reads KAGVTQTPRYLIKTRGQQVTLSCSPISGHRSVSWYQQTPGQGLQFLFEYFSETQRNKGNFPGRFSGRQFSNSRSEMNVSTLELGDSALYLCASRLGVDEQYFGPGTRLTVT.

CDR3 DNA sequence: TGTGCCTGGAGTGTACTTATTGGGGCGGGGGTTTACAATGAGCAGTTCTTC. It is translated as CAWSVLIGAGVYNEQFF. The chain carries TRBV30 and TRBJ2-1, with 7 positions matching TRBD2. CDR3 length: 17 residues. Germline CDR1 and CDR2: GTSNPN and SVGIG (reference sequence). The ends lost 0 bases at V and 4 bases at J; junction bases unmatched: 12.

This clone appeared a few times. The chain recombines TRBV20-1 with TRBJ2-1, with D unclear. The germline V gene encodes CDR1 DFQATT and CDR2 SNEGSKA (reference sequence). Deletions cut 3 bases from V and 15 bases from J, with 15 bases between. This CDR3 is built from 11 residues. The chain's CDR3 is CSASLGPVGFF. The CDR3 nucleotides are TGCAGTGCTAGTTTGGGCCCGGTTGGGTTCTTC.

The V and J genes are TRBV2 and TRBJ2-4, with TRBD1 matching over 7 bases. Germline CDR1 is SNHLY and CDR2 is FYNNEI. Trimming took 9 bases from V and 0 from J; bases not matched to a gene: 8. CDR3 length: 15 amino acids. The CDR3 loop is CASRTGPLAKNIQYF. As DNA, the CDR3 is TGTGCCAGTAGGACAGGACCTTTAGCCAAAAACATTCAGTACTTC.

This clone was detected once. This chain connects TRBV19 to TRBJ2-2; TRBD1 aligns across 9 bases. Looked up from germline, CDR1 is LNHDA and CDR2 is SQIVND (reference sequence). The length of the CDR3 is 15 residues. Trimming removed 5 bases from V and 3 bases from J; junction bases left unmatched: 4. CDR3 loop: CASSLRDRDTGELFF. For the CDR3, the DNA is TGTGCCAGTAGTCTCCGGGACAGGGACACCGGGGAGCTGTTTTTT.

Only one count was recorded for this clone. J is TRBJ1-2 and V is TRBV6-5; D call uncertain. CDR1 MNHEY and CDR2 SVGAGI come from the germline V gene. The CDR3 consists of 14 residues. Trimming pared 8 bases from V and 0 bases from J, leaving 13 bases between. CDR3 residues: CASPGSGSNYGYTF. CDR3 bases: TGTGCCAGCCCGGGGTCAGGTTCTAACTATGGCTACACCTTC.

The genes are TRBV13 and TRBJ1-1; 7 nucleotides agree with TRBD1. Trimming took 4 bases from V and 0 from J; bases not matched to a gene: 5. The CDR3 contains 15 residues. Germline V gene sequence: CDR1 PRHDT, CDR2 FYEKMQ (reference sequence). Here the CDR3 reads CASSSTGNLNTEAFF. DNA for the CDR3: TGTGCCAGCAGCTCGACAGGGAACCTGAACACTGAAGCTTTCTTT.

The J gene is TRBJ1-4, the V gene TRBV28; 9 positions match TRBD1. This CDR3 contains 14 residues. Unmatched junction bases numbered 5, after V lost 6 bases and J lost 6 bases. Germline CDR1 reads MDHEN; CDR2 reads SYDVKM. CDR3 residues: CASRTGTGHEKLFF. The CDR3 bases are TGTGCCAGCAGGACCGGGACAGGGCATGAAAAACTGTTTTTT.

CDR3 sequence reads: CSAGPAGAAFF. In nucleotides, the CDR3 is TGCAGTGCCGGACCCGCGGGGGCTGCTTTCTTT. V usage is TRBV20-1 and J usage is TRBJ1-1; possibly TRBD1 for D (6 bases). The CDR3 sequence is 11 residues long. V was trimmed by 6 bases and J by 11 bases, leaving 16 bases between them. Germline CDR1 reads DFQATT; CDR2 reads SNEGSKA (reference sequence).

The rearrangement links TRBV24-1 to TRBJ2-3; the match to TRBD2 covers 11 bases. Per the germline V gene, CDR1 is KGHDR and CDR2 is SFDVKD. The V and J ends lost 4 bases and 4 bases, in that order; junction bases with no gene match: 9. The CDR3 is made up of 17 amino acids. CDR3 DNA: TGTGCCACCAGTGACCCTGGGACTAGCGGATTGGCAGATACGCAGTATTTT. It specifies CATSDPGTSGLADTQYF.

Written as DNA, the CDR3 is TGTGCCAGTAGTATAGGGACAGGGTGGGCGAACACTGAAGCTTTCTTT. Translating gives CASSIGTGWANTEAFF. J is TRBJ1-1 and V is TRBV19, with 8 bases fitting TRBD1. CDR3 size: 16 residues. Germline CDR1 and CDR2: LNHDA and SQIVND (reference sequence). The J segment lost 1 base and the V segment lost 1 base, leaving 5 bases of the junction unmatched. Filled out from reference TRBV19 and TRBJ1-1, the complete variable domain reads DGGITQSPKYLFRKEGQNVTLSCEQNLNHDAMYWYRQDPGQGLRLIYYSQIVNDFQKGDIAEGYSVSREKKESFPLTVTSAQKNPTAFYLCASSIGTGWANTEAFFGQGTRLTVV.

The rearrangement joins TRBV12-5 to TRBJ1-2; the D gene is possibly TRBD1 (5 bases). The V and J ends lost 10 bases and 4 bases respectively, with 13 bases between them. Germline lookup yields CDR1 LGHNT and CDR2 FRNRAP. The CDR3 is 12 residues long. The CDR3 DNA reads TGTGCTACCTCCGGGGGGATCTATGGCTACACCTTC. As protein: CATSGGIYGYTF.

This clone has only a few counts. CDR3 protein: CASKGLAGGSYNEQFF. In nucleotides, the CDR3 is TGTGCCAGCAAGGGACTAGCGGGGGGGTCCTACAATGAGCAGTTCTTC. The rearrangement joins TRBV2 to TRBJ2-1; 16 nucleotides align to TRBD2. The CDR3 totals 16 residues. V lost 7 bases to trimming and J lost 1 base; unmatched junction nucleotides: 1. Germline V lookup: CDR1 SNHLY, CDR2 FYNNEI.

The chain links TRBV5-1 to TRBJ1-4; TRBD1 matches 8 bases. The CDR3 consists of 16 residues. Unmatched junction bases numbered 18, after V lost 4 bases and J lost 13 bases. CDR1 and CDR2 (germline): SGHRS, YFSETQ. CDR3 bases: TGCGCCAGCAGCAACCGGACAGGGACTTCAACCTCTGGACTGTTTTTT. It translates to CASSNRTGTSTSGLFF.

CDR3 amino acids: CAASGGGISTDTQYF. The CDR3, as DNA: TGTGCCGCTAGCGGGGGGGGAATTAGCACAGATACGCAGTATTTT. The V and J genes are TRBV6-6 and TRBJ2-3; 12 positions agree with TRBD2. The CDR3 is 15 residues long. The ends lost 11 bases at V and 0 bases at J; junction bases unmatched: 6. Per germline, CDR1 MNHNY and CDR2 SVGAGI (reference sequence).

The sample holds one count of this clone. The chain links TRBV19 to TRBJ2-4; D possibly corresponds to TRBD2 (5 bases). The length of the CDR3 is 13 residues. The V end lost 5 bases, the J end lost 7 bases, and 12 bases lay between the germline ends. Germline CDR1 is LNHDA and CDR2 is SQIVND (reference sequence). The CDR3 loop is CASSRGSRNIQYF. CDR3 DNA sequence: TGTGCCAGTAGTCGAGGGAGTAGGAACATTCAGTACTTC.

This clone was seen a handful of times. The chain employs TRBV5-4 and TRBJ1-2; 8 positions match TRBD1. The V segment lost 3 bases and the J segment 5 bases; nucleotides outside the gene matches: 6. CDR3 size: 14 residues. The V gene's germline CDR1 is SGHNT and CDR2 YYREEE (reference sequence). The CDR3 nucleotides read TGTGCCAGCAGCTCTCGACAGGGGCTGTATGGCTACACCTTC. Protein sequence: CASSSRQGLYGYTF.

V is TRBV19 and J is TRBJ1-3; D call uncertain. From germline, CDR1 is LNHDA and CDR2 SQIVND (reference sequence). Trimming removed 7 bases from V and 3 bases from J, with 19 bases in between. The CDR3 loop spans 16 amino acids. The CDR3 is CASNHFGTGVGNTIYF. The CDR3 DNA follows: TGTGCCAGTAACCATTTCGGTACGGGAGTTGGAAACACCATATATTTT.

The chain has TRBV6-2 or TRBV6-3 and TRBJ2-5; 11 nucleotides agree with TRBD2. V shed 6 bases and J 2 bases; nucleotides not matched to a gene: 8. The germline gives CDR1 MNHEY, CDR2 SVGEGT. This CDR3 region has 16 residues. The CDR3 DNA reads TGTGCCAGCAGCCCCTTCGTAGCGGGGGGGCAAGAGACCCAGTACTTC. Amino acids: CASSPFVAGGQETQYF.